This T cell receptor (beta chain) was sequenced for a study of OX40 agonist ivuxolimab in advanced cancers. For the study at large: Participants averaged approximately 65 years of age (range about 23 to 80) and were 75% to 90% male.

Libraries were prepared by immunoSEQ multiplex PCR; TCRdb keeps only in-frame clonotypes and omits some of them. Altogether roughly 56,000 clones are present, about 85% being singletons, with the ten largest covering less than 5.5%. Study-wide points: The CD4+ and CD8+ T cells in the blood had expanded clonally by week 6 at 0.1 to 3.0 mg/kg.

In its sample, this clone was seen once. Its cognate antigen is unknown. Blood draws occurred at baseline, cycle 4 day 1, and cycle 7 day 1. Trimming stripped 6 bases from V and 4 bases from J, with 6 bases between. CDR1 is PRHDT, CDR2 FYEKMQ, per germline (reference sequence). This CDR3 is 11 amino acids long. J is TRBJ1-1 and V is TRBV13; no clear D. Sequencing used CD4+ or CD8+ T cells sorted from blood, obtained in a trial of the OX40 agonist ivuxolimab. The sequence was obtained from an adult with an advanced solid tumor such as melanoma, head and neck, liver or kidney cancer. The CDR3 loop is CASSSGTEAFF. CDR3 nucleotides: TGTGCCAGCAGTTCGGGCACTGAAGCTTTCTTT.